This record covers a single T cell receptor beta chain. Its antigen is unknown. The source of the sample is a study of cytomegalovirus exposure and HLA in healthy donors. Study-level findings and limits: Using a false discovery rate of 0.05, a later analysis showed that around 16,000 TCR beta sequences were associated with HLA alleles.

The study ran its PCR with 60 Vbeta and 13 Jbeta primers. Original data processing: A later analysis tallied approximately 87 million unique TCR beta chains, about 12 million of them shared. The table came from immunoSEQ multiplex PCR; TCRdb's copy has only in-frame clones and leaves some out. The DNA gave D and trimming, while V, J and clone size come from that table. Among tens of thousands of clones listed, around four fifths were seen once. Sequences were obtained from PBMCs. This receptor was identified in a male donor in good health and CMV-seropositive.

CDR3 region: CASSESSGRAADTQYF. The CDR3 DNA reads TGCGCCAGCAGTGAGAGTAGCGGGAGGGCAGCAGATACGCAGTATTTT. The chain has TRBV10-1 and TRBJ2-3, with 11 bases fitting TRBD2. Looked up from germline, CDR1 is WNHNN and CDR2 is SYGVQD (reference sequence). The length of the CDR3 is 16 residues. The ends lost 2 bases at V and 4 bases at J; junction bases unmatched: 5.